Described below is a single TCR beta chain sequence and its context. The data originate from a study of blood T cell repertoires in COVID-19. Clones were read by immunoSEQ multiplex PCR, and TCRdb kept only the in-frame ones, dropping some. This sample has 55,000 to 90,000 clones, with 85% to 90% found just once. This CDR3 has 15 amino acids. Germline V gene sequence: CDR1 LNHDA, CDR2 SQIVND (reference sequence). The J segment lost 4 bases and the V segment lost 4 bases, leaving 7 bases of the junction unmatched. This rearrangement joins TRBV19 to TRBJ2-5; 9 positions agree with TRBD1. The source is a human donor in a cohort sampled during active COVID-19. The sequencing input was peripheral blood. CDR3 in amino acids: CASSTGGQGIETQYF. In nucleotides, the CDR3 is TGTGCCAGTAGTACCGGGGGACAGGGAATAGAGACCCAGTACTTC.